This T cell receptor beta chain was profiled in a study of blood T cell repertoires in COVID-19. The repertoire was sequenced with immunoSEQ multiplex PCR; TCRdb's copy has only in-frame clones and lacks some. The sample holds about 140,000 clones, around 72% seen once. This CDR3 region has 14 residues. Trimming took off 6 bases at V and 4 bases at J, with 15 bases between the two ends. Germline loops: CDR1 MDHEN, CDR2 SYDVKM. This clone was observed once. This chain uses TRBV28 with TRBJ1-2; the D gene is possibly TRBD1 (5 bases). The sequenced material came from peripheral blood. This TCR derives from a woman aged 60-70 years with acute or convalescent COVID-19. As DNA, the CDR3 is TGTGCCAGCAGCCCCAACGTGGGGCTCTATGGCTACACCTTC. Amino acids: CASSPNVGLYGYTF.